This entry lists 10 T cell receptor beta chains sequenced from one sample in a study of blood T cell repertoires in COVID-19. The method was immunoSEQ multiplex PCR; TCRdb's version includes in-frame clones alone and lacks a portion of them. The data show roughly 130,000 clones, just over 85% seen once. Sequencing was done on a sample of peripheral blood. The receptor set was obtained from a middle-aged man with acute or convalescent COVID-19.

CDR3 nucleotides: TGTGCCAGCAGCTCACTATCCGGGACAGCGCTCTATGGCTACACCTTC. It yields the protein CASSSLSGTALYGYTF. The chain is built from TRBV11-2 and TRBJ1-2; 7 positions match TRBD1. The V and J ends lost 4 bases and 4 bases, in that order; junction bases with no gene match: 12. Looked up from germline, CDR1 is SGHAT and CDR2 is FQNNGV. The CDR3 length is 16 residues.

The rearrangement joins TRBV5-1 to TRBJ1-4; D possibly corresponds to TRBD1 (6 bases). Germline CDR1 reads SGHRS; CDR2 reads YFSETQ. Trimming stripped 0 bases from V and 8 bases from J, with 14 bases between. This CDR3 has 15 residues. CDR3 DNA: TGCGCCAGCAGCTTGGAGTTCAGGGGTGAGGAAAAACTGTTTTTT. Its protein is CASSLEFRGEEKLFF. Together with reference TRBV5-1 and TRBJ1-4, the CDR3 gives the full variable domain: KAGVTQTPRYLIKTRGQQVTLSCSPISGHRSVSWYQQTPGQGLQFLFEYFSETQRNKGNFPGRFSGRQFSNSRSEMNVSTLELGDSALYLCASSLEFRGEEKLFFGSGTQLSVL.

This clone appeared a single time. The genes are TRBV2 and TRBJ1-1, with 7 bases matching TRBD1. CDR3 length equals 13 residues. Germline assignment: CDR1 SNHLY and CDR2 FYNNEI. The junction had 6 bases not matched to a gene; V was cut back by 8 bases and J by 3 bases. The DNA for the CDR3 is TGTGCCAGCTACCCGACAGGGTACACTGAAGCTTTCTTT. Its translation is CASYPTGYTEAFF. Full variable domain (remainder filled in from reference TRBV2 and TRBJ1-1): EPEVTQTPSHQVTQMGQEVILRCVPISNHLYFYWYRQILGQKVEFLVSFYNNEISEKSEIFDDQFSVERPDGSNFTLKIRSTKLEDSAMYFCASYPTGYTEAFFGQGTRLTVV.

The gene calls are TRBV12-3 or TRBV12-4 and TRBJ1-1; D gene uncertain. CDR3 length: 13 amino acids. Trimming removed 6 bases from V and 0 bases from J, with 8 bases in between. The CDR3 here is CASSRWMNTEAFF. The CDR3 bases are TGTGCCAGCAGCAGGTGGATGAACACTGAAGCTTTCTTT.

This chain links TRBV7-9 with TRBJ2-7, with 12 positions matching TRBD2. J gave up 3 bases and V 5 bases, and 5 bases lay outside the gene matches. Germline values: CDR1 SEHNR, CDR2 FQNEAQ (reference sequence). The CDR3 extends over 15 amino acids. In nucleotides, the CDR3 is TGTGCCAGCAGCCCCGGACTAGCGGGAATCTACGAGCAGTACTTC. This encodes CASSPGLAGIYEQYF.

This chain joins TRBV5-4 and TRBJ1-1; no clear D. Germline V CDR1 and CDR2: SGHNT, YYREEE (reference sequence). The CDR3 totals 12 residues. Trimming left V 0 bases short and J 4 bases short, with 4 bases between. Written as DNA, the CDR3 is TGTGCCAGCAGCTTGGACAGCACTGAAGCTTTCTTT. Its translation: CASSLDSTEAFF.

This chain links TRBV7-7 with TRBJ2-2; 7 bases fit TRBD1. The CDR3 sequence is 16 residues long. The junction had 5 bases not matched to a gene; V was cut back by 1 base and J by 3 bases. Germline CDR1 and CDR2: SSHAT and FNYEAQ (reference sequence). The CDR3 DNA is TGTGCCAGCAGCTTAGGAAGGGGGCTGGACACCGGGGAGCTGTTTTTT. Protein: CASSLGRGLDTGELFF.

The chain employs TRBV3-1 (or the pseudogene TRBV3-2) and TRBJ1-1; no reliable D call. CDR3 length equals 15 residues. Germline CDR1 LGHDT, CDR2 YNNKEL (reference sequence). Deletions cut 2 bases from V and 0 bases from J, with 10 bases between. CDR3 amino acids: CASSQFTRLNTEAFF. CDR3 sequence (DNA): TGTGCCAGCAGCCAATTTACACGATTGAACACTGAAGCTTTCTTT.

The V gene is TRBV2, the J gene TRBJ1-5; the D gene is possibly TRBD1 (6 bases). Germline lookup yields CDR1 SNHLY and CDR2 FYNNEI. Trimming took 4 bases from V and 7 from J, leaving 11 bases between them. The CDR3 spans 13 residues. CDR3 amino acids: CASSAGQFQPQHF. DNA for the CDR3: TGTGCCAGCAGTGCCGGACAGTTCCAGCCCCAGCATTTT.

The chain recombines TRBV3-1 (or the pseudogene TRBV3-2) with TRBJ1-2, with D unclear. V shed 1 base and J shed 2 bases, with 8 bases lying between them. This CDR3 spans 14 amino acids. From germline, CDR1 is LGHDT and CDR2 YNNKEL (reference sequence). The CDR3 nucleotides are TGTGCCAGCAGCCAAGGAACATCCAACTATGGCTACACCTTC. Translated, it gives CASSQGTSNYGYTF.